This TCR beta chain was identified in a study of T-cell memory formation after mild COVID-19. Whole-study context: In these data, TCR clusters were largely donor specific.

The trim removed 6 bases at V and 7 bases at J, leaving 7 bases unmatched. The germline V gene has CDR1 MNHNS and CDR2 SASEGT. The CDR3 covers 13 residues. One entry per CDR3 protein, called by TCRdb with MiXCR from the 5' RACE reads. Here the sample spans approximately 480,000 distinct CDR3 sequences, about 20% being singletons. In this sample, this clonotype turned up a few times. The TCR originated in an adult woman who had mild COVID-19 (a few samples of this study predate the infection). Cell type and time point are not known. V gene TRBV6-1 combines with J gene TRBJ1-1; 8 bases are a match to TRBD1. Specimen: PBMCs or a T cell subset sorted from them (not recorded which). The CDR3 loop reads CASSGQGRNEAFF. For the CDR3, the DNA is TGTGCCAGCAGCGGACAGGGACGGAATGAAGCTTTCTTT.